Sequencing of this T cell receptor (beta chain) was carried out in a study of blood T cell repertoires in COVID-19. Study context: Acute and convalescent COVID-19 samples came from the United States, Italy and Spain. Nucleic acid was either cDNA or gDNA, and it came from T cells, B-cell-depleted T cells, or PBMCs.

CDR3 length: 13 residues. The ends were cut back, 1 base at V and 3 bases at J, with 7 bases in the middle. In the source study's methods: Reference gene primers were amplified, and this amplification served to estimate nucleated cell counts. TCRdb's table, derived via immunoSEQ multiplex PCR, lists solely in-frame clones and lacks some. V, J and clone size are those of that table, while D and trimming were read from the DNA. Of fewer than 100,000 clones listed, 91% are singletons. The chain joins TRBV12-3 or TRBV12-4 to TRBJ2-7; D uncertain. This sequence originates from a woman between 50 and 59 years old in a cohort sampled during active COVID-19. Sequenced: peripheral blood. As DNA, the CDR3 is TGTGCCAGCAGTTTAGGACAAATCTACGAGCAGTACTTC. It translates to CASSLGQIYEQYF.